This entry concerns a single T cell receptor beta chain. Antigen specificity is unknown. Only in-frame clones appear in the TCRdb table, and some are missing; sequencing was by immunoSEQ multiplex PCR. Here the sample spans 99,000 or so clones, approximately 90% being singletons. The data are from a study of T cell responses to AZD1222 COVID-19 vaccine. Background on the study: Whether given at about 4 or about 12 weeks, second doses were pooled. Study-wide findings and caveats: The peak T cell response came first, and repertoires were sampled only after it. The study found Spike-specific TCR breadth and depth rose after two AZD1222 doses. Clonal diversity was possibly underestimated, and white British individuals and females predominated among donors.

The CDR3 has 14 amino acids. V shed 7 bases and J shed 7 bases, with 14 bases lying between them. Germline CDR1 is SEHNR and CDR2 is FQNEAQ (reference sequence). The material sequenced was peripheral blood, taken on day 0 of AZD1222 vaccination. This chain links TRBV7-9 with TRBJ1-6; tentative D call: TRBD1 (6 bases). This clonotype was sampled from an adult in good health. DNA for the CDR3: TGTGCCAGCAACATGGACAGCTCAAATTCACCCCTCCACTTT. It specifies CASNMDSSNSPLHF.